These 5 T cell receptor beta chains share one sample of origin, sequenced in a study of T cells in localized non-small cell lung cancer. Sequencing used immunoSEQ multiplex PCR; TCRdb keeps in-frame clones, though not all of them. Among about 77,000 clones listed, roughly 91% were seen once. Specimen: peripheral blood, collected before any cancer treatment. The receptor source for this set is a woman aged 40 to 75 with stage I squamous cell lung carcinoma.

This clone came up a few times. The rearrangement uses TRBV30 and TRBJ2-3; perhaps TRBD1 as D (6 bases). This CDR3 is 13 amino acids long. Germline V gene sequence: CDR1 GTSNPN, CDR2 SVGIG (reference sequence). Trimming removed 0 bases from V and 6 bases from J, with 10 bases in between. CDR3 nucleotides: TGTGCCTGGAGTGTACCAGGGGTGGATACGCAGTATTTT. Translation: CAWSVPGVDTQYF. The variable domain in full, with the rest retrieved from reference TRBV30 and TRBJ2-3, is SQTIHQWPATLVQPVGSPLSLECTVEGTSNPNLYWYRQAAGRGLQLLFYSVGIGQISSEVPQNLSASRPQDRQFILSSKKLLLSDSGFYLCAWSVPGVDTQYFGPGTRLTVL.

The V gene is TRBV19, the J gene TRBJ1-1; D is perhaps TRBD1 (5 bases). Per germline, CDR1 LNHDA and CDR2 SQIVND (reference sequence). The CDR3 has 15 amino acids. The V end lost 6 bases, the J end lost 2 bases, and 16 bases lay between the germline ends. CDR3 DNA sequence: TGTGCCAGTAGAAACGAGGGACGCCTTAACACTGAAGCTTTCTTT. Protein product: CASRNEGRLNTEAFF.

The rearrangement links TRBV6-5 to TRBJ1-1, with a weak D call TRBD1 (6 bases). V lost 0 bases and J 5 bases, leaving 16 bases between the germline ends. The CDR3 sequence is 16 residues long. Germline V CDR1 and CDR2: MNHEY, SVGAGI. The CDR3, as DNA: TGTGCCAGCAGTTACTCGGGCAGGGGACTCAGGACTGAAGCTTTCTTT. Translation gives CASSYSGRGLRTEAFF.

V and J are TRBV5-4 and TRBJ2-1; the D is unclear. This CDR3 spans 15 amino acids. V lost 0 bases and J 5 bases, leaving 12 bases between the germline ends. Germline V gene sequence: CDR1 SGHNT, CDR2 YYREEE (reference sequence). CDR3 sequence (DNA): TGTGCCAGCAGCTTGGATTATTACAGCGACAATGAGCAGTTCTTC. Translating it yields CASSLDYYSDNEQFF.

This clone was seen once. The chain links TRBV5-1 to TRBJ2-1; perhaps TRBD2 as D (6 bases). Per germline, CDR1 SGHRS and CDR2 YFSETQ. The CDR3 spans 14 residues. V gave up 4 bases and J gave up 9 bases, with 17 bases separating them. In nucleotides, the CDR3 is TGCGCCAGCAGCCAGGGTCACCTGGAGGGTGAGCAGTTCTTC. This encodes CASSQGHLEGEQFF.